A single T cell receptor (beta chain) is shown here with its context. The sample comes from a study of T-cell memory formation after mild COVID-19. TCRdb reprocessed the 5' RACE reads with MiXCR, giving one entry per CDR3 protein. The data show about 400,000 distinct CDR3 sequences, approximately 18% seen once. With 8 bases removed from V and 4 bases from J, the gap between germline ends came to 12 bases. Germline values: CDR1 KGHDR, CDR2 SFDVKD. This CDR3 has 13 residues. The genes are TRBV24-1 and TRBJ2-3; tentatively, D is TRBD1 (5 bases). Specimen: PBMCs or a T cell subset sorted from them (not recorded which). This TCR was recovered from a man between 18 and 35 years old who had mild COVID-19 (a few samples of this study predate the infection). Cell type and time point are not known. CDR3 region: CATKDTNSDTQYF. The CDR3 coding sequence is TGTGCCACCAAGGACACCAACTCAGATACGCAGTATTTT.